This T cell receptor beta chain was recorded in a study of CD8 T cells in Susac syndrome. The V end lost 6 bases, the J end lost 0 bases, and 17 bases lay between the germline ends. CDR1 is MNHEY and CDR2 is SVGEGT in the germline V gene. The CDR3 length is 16 residues. High-throughput TCR beta sequencing covered peripheral CD8+ and CD4+ T cells. While CD8+ and CD4+ T cells were isolated negatively, TEMRA cells were enriched by FACS. It was with random hexamers that about 0.45 to 1 ug RNA was reverse transcribed. The CDR3 of TCR beta was amplified by immunoSEQ multiplex PCR across 54 Vbeta and 13 Jbeta. TCRdb itself ran the immunoSEQ multiplex PCR reads through MiXCR, one entry per CDR3 protein. The sample holds approximately 170,000 distinct CDR3 sequences; just over 90% are singletons and the top ten take more than 0.07%.

The chain couples TRBV6-2 or TRBV6-3 to TRBJ1-1, with D perhaps TRBD1 (5 bases). The sequencing sample was made of CD4+ T cells from PBMCs. This receptor was identified in a human donor in good health. The DNA for the CDR3 is TGTGCCAGCAGCCAGGGACGGAGGACGATGAACACTGAAGCTTTCTTT. Its translation: CASSQGRRTMNTEAFF.